This paragraph reports one T cell receptor beta chain. Its binding antigen is unknown. This entry is derived from a study of monozygotic twins with inflammatory bowel disease (dated by TCRdb to between 2018 and 2021). With respect to the entire study: A total of approximately 30 monozygotic twin pairs were included in the full study, comprising nine German pairs (four IBD-concordant, five IBD-discordant) and 19 IBD-discordant Danish pairs. Disease-associated traits were sought mainly through comparisons between IBD patients and their genetically identical healthy co-twins within discordant pairs. Each individual had, on average, about 151 000 unique TCRalpha sequences and 181 000 unique TCRbeta sequences available for analysis. General findings and caveats noted by the study authors: Compared with healthy twins, IBD patients shared fewer clonotypes with other individuals, and the difference was most pronounced in patients with signs of disease activity. A decrease in TCRbeta repertoire diversity, as measured by inverse Simpson index, was observed in IBD patients compared with their healthy co-twins. No single strong signal or clonotype linked to IBD turned up in the results, so the idea that one exists was not supported. Because patients were on differing immunosuppressive treatments, the repertoires may have picked up extra background noise and inter-individual variability. Distinction between different T cell subtypes could not be achieved in the analysis. Concordant and discordant twins showed no difference in repertoire similarity, possibly because of limited statistical power.

From each donor, a roughly 2.6 ml peripheral blood sample was collected into PAXgene tubes and stored at -80 degrees C. Without T cell sorting, total RNA was isolated from whole blood using the PAXgene blood miRNA kit on an automated QIAcube. Peripheral blood from monozygotic twin pairs who were concordant or discordant for inflammatory bowel disease underwent deep TCRalpha and TCRbeta repertoire profiling using unique molecular barcoding. For every twin pair, smoking habits were documented, and each individual was categorised as a current, former or never smoker. Library generation was performed with 5' RACE. Preparation of each TCR library used 3,500 to 4,500 ng of total RNA. For each sample, cDNA was synthesized in eight separate reactions using SMARTScribe reverse transcriptase. During cDNA synthesis, unique molecular identifiers containing a 6-nucleotide sample barcode were introduced by template switching. Two nested PCRs of about 15 and 9 cycles amplified the TCRalpha and TCRbeta cDNA, and bead purification followed each PCR. Before amplification, the cDNA was both treated with uracil DNA-glycosylase and purified with the QIAquick PCR purification kit. The second PCR was the step at which Illumina TruSeq-compatible adapters and sample-specific barcodes were added. Library quality and concentration were assessed using TapeStation and Qubit, and about 4.7 ng of each library was pooled. Sequencing of the pooled libraries was done on an Illumina HiSeq2500 single-index Rapid Run using custom sequencing primers and 2 x 100 bp reads. In the source study's methods: MiGEC version 1.2.6 was used for UMI-based consensus assembly to correct PCR and sequencing errors. MiXCR version 2.1.1 was used for V(D)J alignment, clonotype assembly and CDR3 extraction. To normalise gene usage, clonotype sharing and MAIT/NKT TCR abundance, the analysis used the top 1000, 10 000 and 20 000 clonotypes per sample. Diversity was computed as the inverse Simpson index with the vegan R package after downsampling to 27 000 UMIs. Paired Mann-Whitney U tests were applied to discordant twin pairs, and Benjamini-Hochberg correction was used for multiple testing. TCRdb reprocessed the reads; each CDR3 protein sequence makes one entry, and DNA is unavailable. The V and J calls reflect TCRdb's pipeline rather than the authors' work. In this sample's table one finds 350,000 to 550,000 distinct CDR3 sequences. Around 2.4% of the sample goes to the ten largest clones.

CDR1 and CDR2, looked up from the germline V gene (reference sequence), are DFQATT and SNEGSKA. From the cysteine up to the phenylalanine, the CDR3 has a length of 14 residues. No DNA was logged. Here the chain combines TRBV20-1 and TRBJ2-7; the D call from TCRdb, TRBD2, cannot be confirmed without DNA. The source of this sequence is a human donor with ulcerative colitis or Crohn's disease, or a healthy co-twin of an affected twin (not recorded which). Sequenced sample: blood. The CDR3 region reads CSARDLTPPYEQYF.